The clone carrying this T cell receptor (beta chain) was counted a few times. Its antigen remains unknown. Preparation of the TCRbeta library was carried out with unique molecular identifiers. TCRdb redid the calling of the PCR reads with MiXCR, one entry per CDR3 protein. The repertoire holds 250,000 to 400,000 distinct CDR3 sequences, with around 25% as singletons. This entry is derived from a study of T-cell reconstitution after alpha-beta-depleted transplantation in children. General study findings and limits: T cells produced anew were the main source of T-cell counts and diversity one year after transplant.

Trimming took off 8 bases at V and 7 bases at J, with 15 bases between the two ends. This CDR3 is 13 amino acids long. CDR1 and CDR2 from the germline V gene are MDHEN and SYDVKM. The sample here was PBMCs, mostly from graft donor cells, taken 180 days after TCRalphabeta/CD19-depleted stem cell transplant. The chain has TRBV28 and TRBJ2-1; the D call may be TRBD1 or TRBD2 (5 bases each). This TCR came from a male patient younger than 18 who had a stem cell transplant for acute lymphoblastic leukemia, so the T cells may come from the graft donor. DNA for the CDR3: TGTGCCAGCGCGTACGGGACGCCTAATGAGCAGTTCTTC. This codes for CASAYGTPNEQFF. The full variable domain, completed using reference TRBV28 and TRBJ2-1, is DVKVTQSSRYLVKRTGEKVFLECVQDMDHENMFWYRQDPGLGLRLIYFSYDVKMKEKGDIPEGYSVSREKKERFSLILESASTNQTSMYLCASAYGTPNEQFFGPGTRLTVL.